This T cell receptor beta chain was recovered during a study of blood T cell repertoires in COVID-19. Study-level information: T cells, B-cell-depleted T cells, or PBMCs provided the cDNA or gDNA that served as material.

Authors' methods: Quantification of nucleated cells was approximated via reference gene primer amplification. Repertoires were generated with immunoSEQ multiplex PCR, while TCRdb's copy carries only in-frame clones and drops some. That table furnishes V, J and clone size, whereas the DNA furnished D and trimming. The sample carries tens of thousands of clones, around 85% recorded once. This CDR3 has 14 amino acids. Trimming removed 7 bases at V and 2 bases at J, with 15 bases between. Germline V lookup: CDR1 SGDLS, CDR2 YYNGEE. The chain has TRBV9 and TRBJ2-5; a weak D match, TRBD1 (5 bases). The sequenced material came from peripheral blood. The sequence was collected from a human donor in a cohort sampled during active COVID-19. The donor label of this sample is uncertain. The CDR3 DNA reads as TGTGCCAGCTCCCTTGGGGCCGTTCAAGAGACCCAGTACTTC. Protein product: CASSLGAVQETQYF.